The entry that follows covers one T cell receptor (beta chain) sequence. The entry originates in a study of blood T cell repertoires in COVID-19. The V gene's germline CDR1 is SGHAT and CDR2 FQNNGV. The CDR3 is 14 amino acids. V dropped 5 bases and J dropped 8 bases, with 19 bases sitting between them. Clones were read by immunoSEQ multiplex PCR, and TCRdb kept only the in-frame ones, dropping some. The sample shows some 150,000 clones, approximately 90% of them seen only once. The chain uses TRBV11-2 and TRBJ2-7; D possibly corresponds to TRBD2 (5 bases). Sequenced input: peripheral blood. The TCR originated in a woman aged 40 to 50 with acute or convalescent COVID-19. The CDR3 sequence is CASSDLTRRGKQYF. Written as DNA, the CDR3 is TGTGCCAGCAGCGATCTAACTAGGCGAGGGAAGCAGTACTTC.